The T cell receptor (beta chain) under discussion was sequenced for a study of cytomegalovirus exposure and HLA in healthy donors. PCR was performed using 60 Vbeta and 13 Jbeta primers. Libraries were prepared by immunoSEQ multiplex PCR; TCRdb keeps only in-frame clonotypes and omits some of them. The sample has 150,000 to 200,000 clones; 80% are singletons. Germline V lookup: CDR1 SGHTA, CDR2 FQGNSA. After removal of 5 bases from V and 5 bases from J, the junction contained 6 bases not matched to a gene. CDR3 length: 15 residues. This chain connects TRBV7-2 to TRBJ1-4; 9 bases agree with TRBD1. What was sequenced was PBMCs. This clonotype was sampled from a man in his forties in good health and CMV-seronegative. For the CDR3, the DNA is TGTGCCAGCAGCCGGGGACAGGGTAGAAATGAAAAACTGTTTTTT. Amino acid sequence: CASSRGQGRNEKLFF.